This TCR beta chain was identified in a study of Graves' ophthalmopathy and Graves' hyperthyroidism. Study findings and constraints: Most thyroid-expanded clonotypes exceeding 0.001 frequency were also found in blood. At just over 70% sensitivity and approximately 78% specificity, the model predicted progression of the ophthalmopathy.

Ophthalmopathy was moderately-to-severely active, CAS at least 3, NOSPECS at least 4, lasting under 3 months. Patients with other autoimmune diseases, uncontrolled infections, pregnancy or lactation were excluded. This clonotype was counted many times. Its antigen is still unknown. The CDR3 sequence is 13 residues long. Trimming pared 7 bases from V and 4 bases from J, leaving 13 bases between. Germline V lookup: CDR1 SGHTA, CDR2 FQGNSA. RNA transcripts yielded amplified TCR beta CDR3 regions. Following a first-round RT-PCR that used HTBI primers, a second-round multiplex PCR was carried out. TCRdb called the multiplex PCR reads again in MiXCR, with one record for every CDR3 protein. This repertoire shows about 400,000 distinct CDR3 sequences, approximately 20% found once; its top ten account for 1.5% to 2%.

Specimen: peripheral blood. V gene TRBV7-2 combines with J gene TRBJ2-5, with D maybe TRBD2 (5 bases). The source is a woman in her late teens or twenties with Graves' ophthalmopathy. This chain's CDR3 is CASTLSGRETQYF. The CDR3 nucleotides read TGTGCCAGCACCCTGTCGGGGAGAGAGACCCAGTACTTC.